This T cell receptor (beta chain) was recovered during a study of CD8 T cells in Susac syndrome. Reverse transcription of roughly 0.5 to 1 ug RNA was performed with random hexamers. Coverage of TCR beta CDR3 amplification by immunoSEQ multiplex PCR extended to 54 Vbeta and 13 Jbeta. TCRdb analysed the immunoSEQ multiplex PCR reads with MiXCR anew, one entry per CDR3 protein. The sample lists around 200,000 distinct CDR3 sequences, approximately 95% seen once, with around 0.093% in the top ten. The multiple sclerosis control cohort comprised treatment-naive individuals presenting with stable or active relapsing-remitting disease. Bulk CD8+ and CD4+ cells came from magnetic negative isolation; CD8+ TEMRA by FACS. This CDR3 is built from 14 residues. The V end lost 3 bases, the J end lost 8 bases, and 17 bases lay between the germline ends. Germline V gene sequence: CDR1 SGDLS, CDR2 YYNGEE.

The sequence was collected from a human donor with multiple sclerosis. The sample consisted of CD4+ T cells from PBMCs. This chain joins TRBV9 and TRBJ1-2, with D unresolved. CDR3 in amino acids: CASSAEGGPRGYTF. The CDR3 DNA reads TGTGCCAGCAGCGCGGAGGGAGGACCGCGGGGCTACACCTTC.